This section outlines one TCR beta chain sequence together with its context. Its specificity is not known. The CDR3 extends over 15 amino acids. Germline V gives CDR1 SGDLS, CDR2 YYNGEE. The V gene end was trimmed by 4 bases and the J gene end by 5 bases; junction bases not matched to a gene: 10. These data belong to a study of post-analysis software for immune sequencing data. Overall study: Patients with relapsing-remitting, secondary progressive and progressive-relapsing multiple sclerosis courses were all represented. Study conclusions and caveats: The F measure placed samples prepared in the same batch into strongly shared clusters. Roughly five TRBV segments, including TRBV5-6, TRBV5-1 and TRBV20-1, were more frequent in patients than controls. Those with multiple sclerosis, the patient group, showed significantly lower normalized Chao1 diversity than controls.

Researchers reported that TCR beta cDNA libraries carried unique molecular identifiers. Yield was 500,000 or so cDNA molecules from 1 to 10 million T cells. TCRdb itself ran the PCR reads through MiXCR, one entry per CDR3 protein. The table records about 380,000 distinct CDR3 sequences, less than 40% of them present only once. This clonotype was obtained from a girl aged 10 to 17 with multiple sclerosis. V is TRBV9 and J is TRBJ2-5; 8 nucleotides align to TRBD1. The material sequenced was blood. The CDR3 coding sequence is TGTGCCAGCAGCAATGGACAGGGCCCTGGGGAGACCCAGTACTTC. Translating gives CASSNGQGPGETQYF.